These 23 T cell receptor beta chains originate from one sample sequenced in a study of T cells in Graves' hyperthyroidism and ophthalmopathy. Using RNA transcripts as the source, TCR beta CDR3 regions were amplified. First-round RT-PCR of the TCR CDR3 relied on the HTBI primer set. TCRdb re-derived calls from the multiplex PCR reads in MiXCR, one entry per CDR3 protein. The sample records roughly 650,000 distinct CDR3 sequences, 16% being singletons. The sequenced sample was blood. The receptor source for this set is a woman aged 40-49 years with Graves' ophthalmopathy.

This clonotype was recorded many times. This chain joins TRBV20-1 and TRBJ2-1; 7 bases align to TRBD2. The V segment lost 6 bases and the J segment 1 base; nucleotides outside the gene matches: 3. Germline V gene data show CDR1 as DFQATT and CDR2 as SNEGSKA (reference sequence). The CDR3 length is 13 residues. CDR3 DNA sequence: TGCAGTGCCCGAGCGGGGTCCTACAATGAGCAGTTCTTC. Amino acid sequence: CSARAGSYNEQFF.

The rearrangement links TRBV7-9 to TRBJ2-3; 14 bases align to TRBD2. V was pared by 1 base and J by 4 bases, with 16 bases of the junction left unmatched. Germline V gene lookup returns CDR1 SEHNR and CDR2 FQNEAQ (reference sequence). This CDR3 comprises 21 residues. The DNA for the CDR3 is TGTGCCAGCAGCTTAGGACTAGCGGGAGGGCCTCGGAGGGGACCGGCAGATACGCAGTATTTT. Residues: CASSLGLAGGPRRGPADTQYF.

This clonotype was seen only once. A much larger clone lies a single base off, so this may be a read error. The genes are TRBV20-1 and TRBJ2-1, with 8 nucleotides matching TRBD2. Trimming cost V 5 bases and J 6 bases; bases outside gene matches: 9. The CDR3 is 14 residues long. Germline V gene lookup returns CDR1 DFQATT and CDR2 SNEGSKA (reference sequence). The CDR3 sequence: CSAPGTRGINEQFF. CDR3 DNA sequence: TGCAGTGCTCCCGGGACTAGGGGTATCAATGAGCAGTTCTTC.

The J gene is TRBJ2-1, the V gene TRBV7-9; possibly TRBD2 for D (6 bases). Germline V gives CDR1 SEHNR, CDR2 FQNEAQ (reference sequence). This CDR3 spans 16 amino acids. The V and J ends lost 0 bases and 7 bases respectively, with 16 bases between them. The chain's CDR3 is CASSLASAGSGNEQFF. DNA of the CDR3: TGTGCCAGCAGCTTAGCCTCAGCGGGTAGTGGAAATGAGCAGTTCTTC.

Many counts were recorded for this clonotype. The rearrangement uses TRBV3-1 and TRBJ2-7; D is unresolved. The CDR3 sequence is 13 residues long. The germline V gene encodes CDR1 LGHDT and CDR2 YNNKEL (reference sequence). V was shortened by 0 bases and J by 3 bases, with 6 bases between the two germline ends. The CDR3 spells CASSQDSSYEQYF. The CDR3 DNA is TGTGCCAGCAGCCAAGACAGCAGCTACGAGCAGTACTTC.

This clonotype was seen ten or more times. The chain combines TRBV11-2 with TRBJ2-1; D not certain. The CDR3 has 14 residues. Germline V CDR1 and CDR2: SGHAT, FQNNGV. V dropped 5 bases and J dropped 4 bases, with 12 bases sitting between them. The CDR3 nucleotides are TGTGCCAGCAGCCGCCTGGTAGCTTACAATGAGCAGTTCTTC. It encodes CASSRLVAYNEQFF.

Only a few counts were recorded for this clonotype. The chain links TRBV20-1 to TRBJ1-2; D is possibly TRBD1 (5 bases). The CDR3 totals 15 residues. Germline V CDR1 and CDR2: DFQATT, SNEGSKA (reference sequence). Between the trimmed V and J ends, which lost 2 bases and 4 bases, there was a span of 17 bases. The CDR3 loop reads CSARPRGGESYGYTF. Written as DNA, the CDR3 is TGCAGTGCTAGACCCCGGGGAGGGGAGTCCTATGGCTACACCTTC.

The chain combines TRBV14 with TRBJ1-3; D remains unclear. The CDR3 loop spans 13 amino acids. Germline CDR1 reads SGHDN; CDR2 reads FVKESK. Trimming took 4 bases from V and 5 from J, leaving 9 bases between them. The CDR3 sequence is CASSRQSRNTIYF. The DNA for the CDR3 is TGTGCCAGCAGCCGTCAGAGTCGAAACACCATATATTTT.

This clonotype was observed a handful of times. The chain employs TRBV7-3 and TRBJ2-5, with a weak D call TRBD2 (7 bases). V lost 8 bases, J lost 2 bases, and 15 bases lay in between. The V gene's germline CDR1 is SGHTA and CDR2 FQGTGA. This CDR3 has 14 residues. The CDR3 bases are TGTGCCAGCTCAAAGGGGGGGCAACAAGAGACCCAGTACTTC. This sequence encodes CASSKGGQQETQYF.

The V gene is TRBV4-1, the J gene TRBJ2-3; 11 bases are a match to TRBD1. This CDR3 is 15 amino acids long. The ends lost 5 bases at V and 4 bases at J; junction bases unmatched: 5. Germline V gives CDR1 MGHRA, CDR2 YSYEKL. The CDR3 DNA reads as TGCGCCAGCAGCGATGGACAGGGGGCCTCAGATACGCAGTATTTT. As protein: CASSDGQGASDTQYF.

The genes are TRBV29-1 and TRBJ2-5; 10 nucleotides line up with TRBD1. This CDR3 is built from 14 residues. Germline assignment: CDR1 SQVTM and CDR2 ANQGSEA. The J segment lost 7 bases and the V segment lost 5 bases, leaving 10 bases of the junction unmatched. DNA for the CDR3: TGCAGCGTTCCAAGACAGGGGGCCGGAGGGACCCAGTACTTC. Its protein is CSVPRQGAGGTQYF.

Many counts were recorded for this clonotype. The gene calls are TRBV9 and TRBJ2-7; no clear D gene. V was clipped by 1 base and J by 3 bases, with 11 bases between them. Germline V gene lookup returns CDR1 SGDLS and CDR2 YYNGEE. The CDR3 is 14 amino acids. The CDR3 coding sequence is TGTGCCAGCAGCGTAACGCCAACGAACTACGAGCAGTACTTC. Translation gives CASSVTPTNYEQYF.

There are a few counts of this clonotype. The gene calls are TRBV27 and TRBJ2-7; TRBD2 is a possible D gene (5 bases). V was clipped by 8 bases and J by 3 bases, with 14 bases between them. The CDR3 consists of 13 residues. Germline-derived CDR1 and CDR2 are MNHEY and SMNVEV (reference sequence). CDR3 nucleotides: TGTGCCAGCGGGAGCCACGGTGGCTACGAGCAGTACTTC. This codes for CASGSHGGYEQYF.

This clonotype was recorded many times. The chain recombines TRBV7-8 with TRBJ1-3; D not resolved. The V end lost 2 bases, the J end lost 12 bases, and 17 bases lay between the germline ends. Per germline, CDR1 SGHVS and CDR2 FQNEAQ. The CDR3 covers 14 residues. The CDR3 is CASSLLVSGTLIYF. DNA of the CDR3: TGTGCCAGCAGCTTACTGGTTTCCGGCACTCTCATATATTTT.

This clonotype was observed many times. V gene TRBV18 combines with J gene TRBJ1-1, with D possibly being TRBD1 (5 bases). Trimming took 1 base from V and 2 from J, leaving 11 bases between them. The CDR3 consists of 15 residues. Germline lookup yields CDR1 KGHSH and CDR2 LQKENI. DNA of the CDR3: TGTGCCAGCTCACCACGGCAGGGCGAAAACACTGAAGCTTTCTTT. Amino acid sequence: CASSPRQGENTEAFF.

This clonotype was counted many times. The chain uses TRBV2 and TRBJ2-3; 10 bases map to TRBD2. CDR1 and CDR2 from the germline V gene are SNHLY and FYNNEI. The CDR3 contains 15 residues. Unmatched junction bases numbered 6, after V lost 7 bases and J lost 2 bases. CDR3 bases: TGTGCCAGCAACCTAGCGGGAGTGGACACAGATACGCAGTATTTT. As protein: CASNLAGVDTDTQYF.

This clonotype was counted between two and nine times. Being one base from a much bigger clone, this may be a read error. The chain joins TRBV27 to TRBJ2-7; 9 bases line up with TRBD2. This CDR3 has 15 residues. Trimming took 5 bases from V and 6 from J; bases not matched to a gene: 11. From germline, CDR1 is MNHEY and CDR2 SMNVEV (reference sequence). CDR3 residues: CASSHLRAGGFEQYF. The CDR3 region has the DNA TGTGCCAGCAGTCACCTACGAGCGGGAGGATTCGAGCAGTACTTC.

This clonotype was picked up many times. The V and J genes are TRBV12-3 or TRBV12-4 and TRBJ2-5; D not resolved. V shed 8 bases and J shed 2 bases, with 15 bases lying between them. CDR3 size: 14 residues. The chain's CDR3 is CASLRADPQETQYF. As DNA, the CDR3 is TGTGCCAGCCTCCGCGCCGACCCGCAAGAGACCCAGTACTTC.

This clonotype was picked up many times. The V and J genes are TRBV20-1 and TRBJ2-1; 7 positions match TRBD2. The length of the CDR3 is 15 residues. The trim removed 6 bases at V and 10 bases at J, leaving 18 bases unmatched. The germline CDR1 and CDR2 sequences are DFQATT and SNEGSKA (reference sequence). CDR3 in amino acids: CSATAKRLAVAEQFF. For the CDR3, the DNA is TGCAGTGCCACAGCCAAGCGCCTAGCGGTGGCCGAGCAGTTCTTC.

The chain uses TRBV20-1 and TRBJ1-3; TRBD1 might be the D (5 bases). The V end was cut by 4 bases, the J end by 4 bases, with 17 bases between. The CDR3 extends over 15 amino acids. Germline V gene sequence: CDR1 DFQATT, CDR2 SNEGSKA (reference sequence). This CDR3 is CSATSGQGSGNTIYF. The CDR3 DNA reads as TGCAGTGCTACCAGCGGTCAGGGTTCCGGAAACACCATATATTTT.

The gene calls are TRBV6-1 and TRBJ1-6; weak D call: TRBD1 (5 bases). CDR1 and CDR2 from the germline V gene are MNHNS and SASEGT. V was shortened by 6 bases and J by 8 bases, with 14 bases between the two germline ends. The CDR3 is made up of 14 amino acids. The CDR3 region is CASSLKGADSPLHF. The CDR3 DNA follows: TGTGCCAGCAGCCTTAAAGGGGCTGATTCACCCCTCCACTTT.

This clonotype was counted only a few times. The chain recombines TRBV6-1 with TRBJ1-6, with D unclear. The CDR3 covers 15 residues. V lost 4 bases and J lost 5, with 12 bases in between. Germline loops: CDR1 MNHNS, CDR2 SASEGT. Here the CDR3 DNA reads TGTGCCAGCAGTGCTAGTGAGGGCCATAATTCACCCCTCCACTTT. Encoded protein: CASSASEGHNSPLHF.

The rearrangement uses TRBV20-1 and TRBJ2-7; 7 bases agree with TRBD1. V lost 3 bases and J lost 0; bases outside the gene matches: 11. The CDR3 consists of 16 residues. Germline V CDR1 and CDR2: DFQATT, SNEGSKA (reference sequence). The CDR3 reads CSARGTAWYGSYEQYF. The CDR3 coding sequence is TGCAGTGCTAGGGGGACAGCCTGGTACGGCTCCTACGAGCAGTACTTC.